These T cell receptor beta chains were read from a single sample in a study of identical twins. TCRdb passed the 5' RACE reads through MiXCR, listing each CDR3 protein once. This sample has over 600,000 distinct CDR3 sequences, with approximately 21% found just once. These data were also filed under a second study, of T cells expressing NK-cell markers.

The sequencing input was PBMCs. All receptors derive from a woman between 18 and 30 years old in good health. Each CDR3 is given with its conserved first and last residue. The order of the fields is D gene, J gene, clone size, V gene, CDR3 DNA, CDR3 protein. The D gene is left open where the match is weak. Some rows have no size entry. The others give once, few or many, or a class for an expanded clone.

D gene: TRBD2
J gene: TRBJ2-7
clone size: many
V gene: TRBV5-1
CDR3 DNA: TGCGCCAGCAGCCCCCACGGGACTAGCGGGAGCTACGAGCAGTACTTC
CDR3 protein: CASSPHGTSGSYEQYF

D gene: TRBD1
J gene: TRBJ1-2
clone size: NA
V gene: TRBV6-5
CDR3 DNA: TGTGCCAGCAGTTTTTCCCTTACAGGGGCGTACTATGGCTACACCTTC
CDR3 protein: CASSFSLTGAYYGYTF

D gene: TRBD2
J gene: TRBJ2-7
clone size: few
V gene: TRBV7-2
CDR3 DNA: TGTGCCAGCAGCTCCCATTTTAGCGGGAGATCGTCCGAGCAGTACTTC
CDR3 protein: CASSSHFSGRSSEQYF

D gene: NA
J gene: TRBJ2-7
clone size: NA
V gene: TRBV20-1
CDR3 DNA: TGCAGTGCTCCCTTGGGTAGCGCAGGCGAGCAGTACTTC
CDR3 protein: CSAPLGSAGEQYF

D gene: NA
J gene: TRBJ2-3
clone size: NA
V gene: TRBV11-2
CDR3 DNA: TGTGCCAGCAGCTCGTTCGGCAGTCCAGTCGGGGATACGCAGTATTTT
CDR3 protein: CASSSFGSPVGDTQYF

D gene: NA
J gene: TRBJ2-7
clone size: few
V gene: TRBV18
CDR3 DNA: TGTGCCAGCTCACCTTCCCTCCTCGCCGAGCAGTACTTC
CDR3 protein: CASSPSLLAEQYF

D gene: TRBD1
J gene: TRBJ1-1
clone size: NA
V gene: TRBV5-6
CDR3 DNA: TGTGCCAGCAGCTTGAATCTGGGACAGGAAGCTTTCTTT
CDR3 protein: CASSLNLGQEAFF

D gene: TRBD1
J gene: TRBJ2-1
clone size: NA
V gene: TRBV25-1
CDR3 DNA: TGTGCCAGCAGTCCACCCCCGGACAGGTCCAATGAGCAGTTCTTC
CDR3 protein: CASSPPPDRSNEQFF

D gene: NA
J gene: TRBJ2-1
clone size: NA
V gene: TRBV11-2
CDR3 DNA: TGTGCCAGCAGCCAAAGCATTGAGGGGGGCAATGAGCAGTTCTTC
CDR3 protein: CASSQSIEGGNEQFF

D gene: NA
J gene: TRBJ2-7
clone size: few
V gene: TRBV20-1
CDR3 DNA: TGCAGTGCTAAGGTCCGCGGAAGGCAGTACTTC
CDR3 protein: CSAKVRGRQYF

D gene: NA
J gene: TRBJ2-1
clone size: few
V gene: TRBV7-3
CDR3 DNA: TGTGCCAGCAGTCGTTATGCTTCTCCCCATGAGCAGTTCTTC
CDR3 protein: CASSRYASPHEQFF

D gene: NA
J gene: TRBJ2-1
clone size: NA
V gene: TRBV6-5
CDR3 DNA: TGTGCCAGCAGTTACCGGGAACCGGGTGAGCAGTTCTTC
CDR3 protein: CASSYREPGEQFF

D gene: NA
J gene: TRBJ1-1
clone size: NA
V gene: TRBV4-2
CDR3 DNA: TGTGCCAGCAGCCAAAACTGGCCCCCGGTTGATATGAACACTGAAGCTTTCTTT
CDR3 protein: CASSQNWPPVDMNTEAFF

D gene: NA
J gene: TRBJ2-5
clone size: few
V gene: TRBV15
CDR3 DNA: TGTGCCACCAGCACCTCACTGGCAGACTACCAAGAGACCCAGTACTTC
CDR3 protein: CATSTSLADYQETQYF

D gene: NA
J gene: TRBJ1-6
clone size: few
V gene: TRBV5-1
CDR3 DNA: TGCGCCAGCAGCTCCGGGACCGCGGGGGCACCCCTCCACTTT
CDR3 protein: CASSSGTAGAPLHF

D gene: TRBD1
J gene: TRBJ1-2
clone size: few
V gene: TRBV9
CDR3 DNA: TGTGCCAGCAGCGTCCGGACAGGGAGGGTCGGCTACACCTTC
CDR3 protein: CASSVRTGRVGYTF

D gene: TRBD2
J gene: TRBJ2-1
clone size: many
V gene: TRBV7-6
CDR3 DNA: TGTGCCAGCAGCTTTAGTAGCGGGAGTTCCTACAATGAGCAGTTCTTC
CDR3 protein: CASSFSSGSSYNEQFF

D gene: NA
J gene: TRBJ2-2
clone size: few
V gene: TRBV20-1
CDR3 DNA: TGCAGTGCTAGAGGCTACGCGAACACCGGGGAGCTGTTTTTT
CDR3 protein: CSARGYANTGELFF

D gene: NA
J gene: TRBJ2-7
clone size: few
V gene: TRBV9
CDR3 DNA: TGTGCCAGCAGCGGCTCGGGCCCAAGGAATGAGCAGTACTTC
CDR3 protein: CASSGSGPRNEQYF

D gene: NA
J gene: TRBJ2-3
clone size: few
V gene: TRBV18
CDR3 DNA: TGTGCCAGCTCCCTAAATTCCGGACCAACCGCGGATACGCAGTATTTT
CDR3 protein: CASSLNSGPTADTQYF

D gene: NA
J gene: TRBJ1-2
clone size: few
V gene: TRBV6-5
CDR3 DNA: TGTGCCATCGCCGGGCCCATGGGCGGCTACACCTTC
CDR3 protein: CAIAGPMGGYTF